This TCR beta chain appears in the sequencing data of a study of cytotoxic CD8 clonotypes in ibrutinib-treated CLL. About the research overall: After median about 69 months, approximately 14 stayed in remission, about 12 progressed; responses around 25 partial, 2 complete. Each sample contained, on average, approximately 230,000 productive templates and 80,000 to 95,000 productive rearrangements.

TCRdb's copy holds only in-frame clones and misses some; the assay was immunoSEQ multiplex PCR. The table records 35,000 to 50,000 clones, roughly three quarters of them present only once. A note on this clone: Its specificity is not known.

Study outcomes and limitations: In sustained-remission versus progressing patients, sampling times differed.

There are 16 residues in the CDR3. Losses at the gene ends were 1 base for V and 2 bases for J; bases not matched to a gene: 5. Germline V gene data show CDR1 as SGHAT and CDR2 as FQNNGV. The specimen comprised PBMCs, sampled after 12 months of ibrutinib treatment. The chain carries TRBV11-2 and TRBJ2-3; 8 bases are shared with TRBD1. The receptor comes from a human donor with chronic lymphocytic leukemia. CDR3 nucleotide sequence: TGTGCCAGCAGCTTAGCGCGACAGGGGAACACAGATACGCAGTATTTT. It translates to CASSLARQGNTDTQYF.